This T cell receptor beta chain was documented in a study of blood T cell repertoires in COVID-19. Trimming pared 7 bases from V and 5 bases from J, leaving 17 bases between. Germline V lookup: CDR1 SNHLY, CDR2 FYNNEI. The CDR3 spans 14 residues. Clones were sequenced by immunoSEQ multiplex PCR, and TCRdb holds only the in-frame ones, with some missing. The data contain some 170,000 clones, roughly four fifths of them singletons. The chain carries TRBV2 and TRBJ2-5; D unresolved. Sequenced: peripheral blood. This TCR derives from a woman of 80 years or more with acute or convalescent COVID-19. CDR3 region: CASILSRSRETQYF. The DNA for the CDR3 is TGTGCCAGCATTTTGTCCCGGTCGAGGGAGACCCAGTACTTC.